This TCR beta chain was captured in a study of T cells after yellow fever vaccination. Trimming removed 2 bases at V and 0 bases at J, with 12 bases between. Germline V lookup: CDR1 SGHRS, CDR2 YFSETQ. The CDR3 is 16 residues long. MiXCR, applied by TCRdb to the 5' RACE reads, yields one record per CDR3 protein. This table holds 340,000 or so distinct CDR3 sequences, roughly an eighth found once. The TCR sequence derives from a young man who received the YFV17D yellow fever vaccine. This sequence joins TRBV5-1 and TRBJ2-4, with D perhaps given as TRBD1 or TRBD2 (5 bases each). The sequencing used CD4+ T cells sorted from PBMCs, collected 15 days after the yellow fever booster vaccination. CDR3 sequence (DNA): TGCGCCAGCAGCTTTGGGGCAGGGACAGCCAAAAACATTCAGTACTTC. As protein: CASSFGAGTAKNIQYF. Full variable domain (outside the CDR3, taken from reference TRBV5-1 and TRBJ2-4): KAGVTQTPRYLIKTRGQQVTLSCSPISGHRSVSWYQQTPGQGLQFLFEYFSETQRNKGNFPGRFSGRQFSNSRSEMNVSTLELGDSALYLCASSFGAGTAKNIQYFGAGTRLSVL.